This entry lists 20 T cell receptor beta chains sequenced from one sample in a study of blood T cells in healthy people across ages. The use of a sample-barcoded 5' primer and a J-beta primer mix characterized a second PCR of roughly 6 to 12 cycles. MiXCR, run by TCRdb on the 5' RACE reads, gives a single entry per CDR3 protein. The sample lists 1.8 million or so distinct CDR3 sequences, about two fifths occurring once. Sequences were obtained from blood. These receptors all stem from a human donor in good health.

This chain uses TRBV24-1 with TRBJ2-2, with TRBD1 matching over 8 bases. The CDR3 totals 16 residues. V shed 7 bases, J shed 4 bases, and the junction held 10 bases outside the gene matches. Germline CDR1 is KGHDR and CDR2 is SFDVKD. The CDR3 sequence is CATRSSGGAGTGELFF. CDR3 nucleotides: TGTGCCACCAGGTCATCAGGGGGCGCGGGCACCGGGGAGCTGTTTTTT.

This clonotype was counted only a few times. V gene TRBV20-1 combines with J gene TRBJ1-5; maybe TRBD1 (5 bases). Germline CDR1 is DFQATT and CDR2 is SNEGSKA (reference sequence). CDR3 length equals 14 residues. Deletions cut 3 bases from V and 10 bases from J, with 19 bases between. The DNA of the CDR3 is TGCAGTGCTAGCGCTCCCGAGGGGAATCGACCCCAGCATTTT. It translates to CSASAPEGNRPQHF.

To note about this clonotype: Its ends do not fully match the called genes, so a read error is possible. The V gene is TRBV6-2 or TRBV6-3, the J gene TRBJ1-1; 8 nucleotides agree with TRBD1. Germline V CDR1 and CDR2: MNHEY, SVGEGT. CDR3 length: 13 residues. The DNA for the CDR3 is TGCGCCAGCATTCGGGACAGGATCACTGAAGCTTTCTTT. Amino acid sequence: CASIRDRITEAFF.

The rearrangement links TRBV7-9 to TRBJ1-1; tentatively, D is TRBD1 (6 bases). Deletions cut 2 bases from V and 1 base from J, with 11 bases between. CDR3 size: 15 residues. From germline, CDR1 is SEHNR and CDR2 FQNEAQ (reference sequence). The chain's CDR3 is CASSLRSQGNTEAFF. CDR3 bases: TGTGCCAGCAGCTTAAGGTCACAGGGGAACACTGAAGCTTTCTTT.

The chain recombines TRBV19 with TRBJ1-1; TRBD1 matches at 7 bases. Per the germline V gene, CDR1 is LNHDA and CDR2 is SQIVND (reference sequence). J was trimmed by 0 bases and V by 3 bases; bases with no gene match: 4. The CDR3 runs 15 residues. The CDR3 reads CASSILGTVNTEAFF. The DNA for the CDR3 is TGTGCCAGTAGTATCCTGGGGACAGTGAACACTGAAGCTTTCTTT.

V usage is TRBV14 and J usage is TRBJ1-1; D is uncertain. Germline-derived CDR1 and CDR2 are SGHDN and FVKESK. CDR3 length equals 14 residues. With 3 bases removed from V and 4 bases from J, the gap between germline ends came to 12 bases. The CDR3 DNA reads as TGTGCCAGCAGCCATTTTCCGAAGAGCACTGAAGCTTTCTTT. It encodes CASSHFPKSTEAFF.

The chain combines TRBV9 with TRBJ2-1; 11 bases map to TRBD2. CDR3 length: 15 residues. J lost 7 bases, V lost 5 bases, and 8 bases had no gene match. Germline CDR1 and CDR2: SGDLS and YYNGEE. DNA of the CDR3: TGTGCCAGCAGTAGCGGGGGGGGACTGTCGAATGAGCAGTTCTTC. Amino acid sequence: CASSSGGGLSNEQFF. Variable domain in full (rest from reference TRBV9 and TRBJ2-1): DSGVTQTPKHLITATGQRVTLRCSPRSGDLSVYWYQQSLDQGLQFLIQYYNGEERAKGNILERFSAQQFPDLHSELNLSSLELGDSALYFCASSSGGGLSNEQFFGPGTRLTVL.

Regarding this clonotype: The junction departs from germline at one end; a sequencing error may be responsible. The rearrangement uses TRBV4-3 and TRBJ2-1; 7 bases are shared with TRBD1. Germline lookup yields CDR1 LGHNA and CDR2 YSLEER. The CDR3 has 16 amino acids. The CDR3: CASGQLQGTEYNEQFF. CDR3 nucleotides: TGCGCCAGCGGCCAACTTCAAGGGACAGAATACAATGAGCAGTTCTTC.

Only a few counts were recorded for this clonotype. The chain links TRBV11-2 to TRBJ2-7, with 8 bases matching TRBD1. CDR3 size: 15 residues. CDR1 and CDR2 (germline): SGHAT, FQNNGV. V shed 5 bases and J 4 bases; nucleotides not matched to a gene: 10. The CDR3 coding sequence is TGTGCCAGCAGCCCAAGGACAGGGAACGGTTACGAGCAGTACTTC. Translation gives CASSPRTGNGYEQYF. Together with reference TRBV11-2 and TRBJ2-7, the CDR3 gives the full variable domain: EAGVAQSPRYKIIEKRQSVAFWCNPISGHATLYWYQQILGQGPKLLIQFQNNGVVDDSQLPKDRFSAERLKGVDSTLKIQPAKLEDSAVYLCASSPRTGNGYEQYFGPGTRLTVT.

V is TRBV11-2 and J is TRBJ2-5; no definite D call. Germline lookup yields CDR1 SGHAT and CDR2 FQNNGV. This CDR3 has 13 residues. Trimming pared 5 bases from V and 5 bases from J, leaving 12 bases between. CDR3 nucleotide sequence: TGTGCCAGCAGCCCTCCTGTTGACGAGACCCAGTACTTC. Its protein product is CASSPPVDETQYF.

This clonotype was picked up a small number of times. CDR3 region: CASSLARQGWHEQYF. In DNA form, the CDR3 reads TGTGCCAGCAGCTTAGCGCGACAGGGGTGGCACGAGCAGTACTTC. This sequence joins TRBV7-2 and TRBJ2-7; 8 bases align to TRBD1. V shed 0 bases, J shed 5 bases, and the junction held 6 bases outside the gene matches. Germline loops: CDR1 SGHTA, CDR2 FQGNSA. This CDR3 has 15 amino acids.

The CDR3 protein is CASSPTDWDIQYF. The CDR3, as DNA: TGTGCCAGCAGCCCAACCGATTGGGACATTCAGTACTTC. This rearrangement joins TRBV3-1 to TRBJ2-4; no reliable D call. Trimming left V 4 bases short and J 8 bases short, with 12 bases between. Germline lookup yields CDR1 LGHDT and CDR2 YNNKEL (reference sequence). The CDR3 is 13 amino acids.

This clonotype was seen a handful of times. As DNA, the CDR3 is TGCAGTGCTAGGGACAGGGGAGGTAATCAGCCCCAGCATTTT. Protein sequence: CSARDRGGNQPQHF. The gene calls are TRBV20-1 and TRBJ1-5; TRBD1 aligns across 9 bases. CDR1 and CDR2 (germline): DFQATT, SNEGSKA (reference sequence). The CDR3 is 14 residues long. Trimming at V came to 3 bases and at J to 4 bases, leaving 4 bases not matched to a gene.

In this sample, this clonotype turned up many times. The rearrangement uses TRBV5-1 and TRBJ1-4; TRBD1 agrees at 7 bases. This CDR3 comprises 14 residues. J was trimmed by 4 bases and V by 4 bases; bases with no gene match: 4. Germline V gene data show CDR1 as SGHRS and CDR2 as YFSETQ. The CDR3 spells CASSPGQNNEKLFF. The CDR3 DNA is TGCGCCAGCAGCCCGGGACAGAATAATGAAAAACTGTTTTTT.

This clonotype turned up a few times. The chain carries TRBV11-3 and TRBJ1-4; D uncertain. V lost 6 bases and J 7 bases, leaving 12 bases between the germline ends. CDR1 is SGHNT, CDR2 YENEEA, per germline. The CDR3 contains 13 residues. Here the CDR3 DNA reads TGTGCCAGCAGGAAAAGTGGGTCTGAAAAACTGTTTTTT. It translates to CASRKSGSEKLFF.

This clonotype was seen a few times. The chain carries TRBV2 and TRBJ1-2; the D is unclear. The CDR3 contains 13 residues. Trimming took off 6 bases at V and 0 bases at J, with 8 bases between the two ends. From germline, CDR1 is SNHLY and CDR2 FYNNEI. The CDR3: CASRKGANYGYTF. CDR3 nucleotide sequence: TGTGCCAGCAGGAAGGGAGCTAACTATGGCTACACCTTC.

V gene TRBV5-4 combines with J gene TRBJ1-5; D perhaps matches TRBD1 (6 bases). Trimming took 9 bases from V and 5 from J, leaving 18 bases between them. Germline CDR1 reads SGHNT; CDR2 reads YYREEE (reference sequence). This CDR3 contains 14 residues. The CDR3 nucleotides read TGTGCCACCAACCCGGGGGGCGAGGATCAGCCCCAGCATTTT. Protein sequence: CATNPGGEDQPQHF.

The table lists this clonotype with a count of one. The chain has TRBV14 and TRBJ1-1, with no clear D. V was pared by 0 bases and J by 0 bases, with 11 bases between. The V gene's germline CDR1 is SGHDN and CDR2 FVKESK. The CDR3 has 16 residues. Written as DNA, the CDR3 is TGTGCCAGCAGCCAAGATCGGCAGATGTTGAACACTGAAGCTTTCTTT. Translating gives CASSQDRQMLNTEAFF.

This sequence joins TRBV7-6 and TRBJ1-4; D ambiguous. This CDR3 has 18 residues. Trimming removed 0 bases at V and 0 bases at J, with 14 bases between. In germline, CDR1 is SGHVS, CDR2 FNYEAQ. For the CDR3, the DNA is TGTGCCAGCAGCTTAGCAGCTGCGGAGGGAGCAACTAATGAAAAACTGTTTTTT. Its protein product is CASSLAAAEGATNEKLFF.

The chain is built from TRBV20-1 and TRBJ1-6; no firm D call. The V gene lost 2 bases and the J gene lost 4 bases, with 18 bases spanning the gap. The germline V gene has CDR1 DFQATT and CDR2 SNEGSKA (reference sequence). CDR3 length: 17 residues. The CDR3 protein is CSARPISSDKYNSPLHF. The CDR3 DNA sequence: TGCAGTGCTAGACCGATCTCCTCCGACAAGTATAATTCACCCCTCCACTTT.